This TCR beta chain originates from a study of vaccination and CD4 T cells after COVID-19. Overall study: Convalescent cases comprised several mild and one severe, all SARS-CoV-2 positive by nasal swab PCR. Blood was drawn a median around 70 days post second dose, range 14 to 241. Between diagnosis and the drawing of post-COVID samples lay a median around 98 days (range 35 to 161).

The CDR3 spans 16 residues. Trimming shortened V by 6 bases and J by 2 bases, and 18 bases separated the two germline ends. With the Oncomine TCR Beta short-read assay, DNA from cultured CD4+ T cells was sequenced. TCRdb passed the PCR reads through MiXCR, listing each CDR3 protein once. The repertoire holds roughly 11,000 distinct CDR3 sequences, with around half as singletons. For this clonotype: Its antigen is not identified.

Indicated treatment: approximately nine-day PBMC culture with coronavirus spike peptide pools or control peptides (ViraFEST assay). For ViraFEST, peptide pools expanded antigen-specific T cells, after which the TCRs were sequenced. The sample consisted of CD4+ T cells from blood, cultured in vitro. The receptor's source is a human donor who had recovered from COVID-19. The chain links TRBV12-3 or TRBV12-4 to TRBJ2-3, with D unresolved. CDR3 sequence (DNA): TGTGCCAGCAGCCCCCGGCCGCCTAGAGACACAGATACGCAGTATTTT. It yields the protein CASSPRPPRDTDTQYF.